The 8 T cell receptor beta chains in this list originate from one sample, sequenced in a study of CXCR3-negative and CXCR3-positive naive CD8 T cells. Study-wide results and caveats: Hydrophobicity of TRB CDR3s was greater in CXCR3-positive naive cells than in CXCR3-negative naive cells.

These receptors' antigens are unknown. cDNA libraries for TRB were generated by 5' RACE incorporating UMI labels. TCRdb re-analyzed the 5' RACE reads; it lists each CDR3 protein once, without DNA. This sample contains around 160,000 distinct CDR3 sequences. Specimen: naive CXCR3+ CD8+ T cells from blood. Subset noted: CD45RO-CCR7+CD27+CD95- naive CD8+ T cells expressing CXCR3 (TNR3+). All receptors come from a human donor in good health. Some clones in this sample may be carry-over from other donors' samples.

The gene calls are TRBV14 and TRBJ2-7; without DNA, the TCRdb call of TRBD2 cannot be checked. Germline lookup yields CDR1 SGHDN and CDR2 FVKESK. This CDR3 comprises 14 residues. Here the CDR3 reads CASSQGLTTYEQYF.

The CDR3 is CASSWSGNEQFF. The chain combines TRBV5-1 with TRBJ2-1; TCRdb designates TRBD2, a call that cannot be tested without DNA. The CDR3 contains 12 residues. Germline CDR1 SGHRS, CDR2 YFSETQ.

CDR3 sequence reads: CASSLPGGDEQYF. J is TRBJ2-7 and V is TRBV7-9; absent DNA, TCRdb's TRBD1 call cannot be checked. This CDR3 is built from 13 residues. CDR1 is SEHNR and CDR2 is FQNEAQ in the germline V gene (reference sequence).

This sequence joins TRBV6-2 or TRBV6-3 and TRBJ2-7; TCRdb calls TRBD2, which cannot be checked without DNA. Per germline, CDR1 MNHEY and CDR2 SVGEGT. The CDR3 consists of 15 residues. The CDR3 here is CASSVGRDSFYEQYF.

The chain recombines TRBV7-3 with TRBJ2-1; TCRdb indicates TRBD2, and absent DNA this call remains unverified. CDR3 length: 15 residues. Germline CDR1 reads SGHTA; CDR2 reads FQGTGA. CDR3 residues: CASSSLAGANNEQFF.

The gene calls are TRBV6-2 or TRBV6-3 and TRBJ2-7. Germline assignment: CDR1 MNHEY and CDR2 SVGEGT. This CDR3 has 11 residues. The chain's CDR3 is CASTSMSEQYF.

This chain uses TRBV29-1 with TRBJ1-1. Germline V gives CDR1 SQVTM, CDR2 ANQGSEA. The CDR3 extends over 12 amino acids. The CDR3 reads CSVEVLNTEAFF.

The V and J genes are TRBV6-5 and TRBJ2-3; TCRdb outputs TRBD2, but without DNA this stays unchecked. The CDR3 sequence is 15 residues long. Germline V gene data show CDR1 as MNHEY and CDR2 as SVGAGI. The CDR3 loop reads CASAESRVGTDTQYF.